Listed below are T cell receptor beta chains from one sample, sequenced in a study of T cell responses to AZD1222 COVID-19 vaccine. The method was immunoSEQ multiplex PCR; TCRdb's version includes in-frame clones alone and lacks a portion of them. The sample lists about 150,000 clones, 80% to 95% occurring once. This specimen was peripheral blood, taken on day 0 of AZD1222 vaccination. The source of these receptors is an adult in good health. Both conserved end residues are part of each CDR3. A D gene is named only where the DNA matches it firmly. The listing skips clone size in some rows; elsewhere it reads once, few, many or a size class.

J gene: TRBJ2-1; V gene: TRBV20-1; D gene: TRBD1; clone size: few; CDR3 DNA: TGCAGTGCTAGTAACGGACAGGGGGCGGATGAGCAGTTCTTC; CDR3 protein: CSASNGQGADEQFF
J gene: TRBJ1-2; V gene: TRBV12-3/TRBV12-4; D gene: -; clone size: once; CDR3 DNA: TGTGCCAGCAGTCCACAGAGGAACTATGGCTACACCTTC; CDR3 protein: CASSPQRNYGYTF
J gene: TRBJ1-5; V gene: TRBV6-1; D gene: -; clone size: -; CDR3 DNA: TGTGCCAGCAGTAACCCCCTAAATCAGCCCCAGCATTTT; CDR3 protein: CASSNPLNQPQHF
J gene: TRBJ1-5; V gene: TRBV4-3; D gene: -; clone size: -; CDR3 DNA: TGCGCCAGCAGCCAAGATCTGCACCGATTTAGCAATCAGCCCCAGCATTTT; CDR3 protein: CASSQDLHRFSNQPQHF
J gene: TRBJ1-3; V gene: TRBV9; D gene: TRBD1; clone size: -; CDR3 DNA: TGTGCCAGCAGCGTTGCGGGACAGGGAGCTGGAAACACCATATATTTT; CDR3 protein: CASSVAGQGAGNTIYF
J gene: TRBJ1-4; V gene: TRBV28; D gene: -; clone size: -; CDR3 DNA: TGTGCCACCGCGTATAATGAAAAACTGTTTTTT; CDR3 protein: CATAYNEKLFF
J gene: TRBJ2-7; V gene: TRBV30; D gene: -; clone size: -; CDR3 DNA: TGTGCCTGGAGTGTGGGGGGCTACGAGCAGTACTTC; CDR3 protein: CAWSVGGYEQYF
J gene: TRBJ1-6; V gene: TRBV7-9; D gene: -; clone size: -; CDR3 DNA: TGTGCCAGCAGCCCTACGGCAAATTCACCCCTCCACTTT; CDR3 protein: CASSPTANSPLHF
J gene: TRBJ2-1; V gene: TRBV28; D gene: TRBD2; clone size: -; CDR3 DNA: TGTGCCAGCAGCCCGACCTGGGCGGGAGGGCACTACAATGAGCAGTTCTTC; CDR3 protein: CASSPTWAGGHYNEQFF
J gene: TRBJ1-6; V gene: TRBV18; D gene: -; clone size: once; CDR3 DNA: TGTGCCAGCTCACCGGTCCAGGGGACTAATTCACCCCTCCACTTT; CDR3 protein: CASSPVQGTNSPLHF
J gene: TRBJ2-7; V gene: TRBV6-1; D gene: TRBD2; clone size: -; CDR3 DNA: TGTGCCAGCAGTGCAGCGGGAGGCCCCCGCGAGCAGTACTTC; CDR3 protein: CASSAAGGPREQYF
J gene: TRBJ2-1; V gene: TRBV5-1; D gene: -; clone size: -; CDR3 DNA: TGCGCCAGCCGACCCCAACGGGGCTCCTACAATGAGCAGTTCTTC; CDR3 protein: CASRPQRGSYNEQFF
J gene: TRBJ2-3; V gene: TRBV18; D gene: -; clone size: -; CDR3 DNA: TGTGCCAGCTCACCAAATACAGATACGCAGTATTTT; CDR3 protein: CASSPNTDTQYF
J gene: TRBJ1-3; V gene: TRBV6-2/TRBV6-3; D gene: -; clone size: -; CDR3 DNA: TGTGCCAGCAGTTCTAGCCTGACACGGAGCTCCTCTGGAAACACCATATATTTT; CDR3 protein: CASSSSLTRSSSGNTIYF
J gene: TRBJ2-1; V gene: TRBV30; D gene: -; clone size: -; CDR3 DNA: TGTGCGAGGGGAACGCGGAGCTCCTACAATGAGCAGTTCTTC; CDR3 protein: CARGTRSSYNEQFF
J gene: TRBJ1-1; V gene: TRBV7-8; D gene: -; clone size: -; CDR3 DNA: TGTGCCAGCAGGCTAGAGAGGGGGAAGAACACTGAAGCTTTCTTT; CDR3 protein: CASRLERGKNTEAFF